This TCR beta chain was identified in a study of long-term antiretroviral therapy in people with HIV. Study outcomes and limitations: Although diversity increased after ART, it remained lower than in transplant donor controls. Blood in the study was drawn between the mid-2000s and the late 2010s, possibly under older ART regimens, which may be less effective than current ones. Clones expanded before ART dominated the repertoire at all time points.

In the case of this clone: Its specificity is not known.

An immunoSEQ assay, version v3.0, was performed at survey level. Assay used: immunoSEQ multiplex PCR; TCRdb lists only in-frame clones, some missing. The table includes roughly 12,000 clones, around 76% detected once. The TCR comes from a man aged 50-60 years with HIV. Material: unsorted PBMCs, obtained 8 to 8.5 years after starting antiretroviral therapy.

The CDR3: CASSQDEAGGLYNEQFF. The CDR3 nucleotides read TGTGCCAGCAGCCAAGATGAAGCGGGGGGGCTCTACAATGAGCAGTTCTTC. The chain links TRBV4-2 to TRBJ2-1; 10 bases are a match to TRBD2. V trimming: 0 bases; J trimming: 3 bases; junction bases outside the gene matches: 5. CDR1 LGHNA and CDR2 YNFKEQ come from the germline V gene. The CDR3 is made up of 17 amino acids.